This TCR beta chain was sequenced in a study of OX40 agonist ivuxolimab in advanced cancers. Study-wide context: Patients' therapy was ivuxolimab, an antibody that acts as an agonist of OX40 (CD134).

Libraries were prepared by immunoSEQ multiplex PCR; TCRdb keeps only in-frame clonotypes and omits some of them. The sample yields about 87,000 clones, over 65% seen once. Trimming stripped 3 bases from V and 1 base from J, with 15 bases between. The CDR3 runs to 15 residues. Germline V lookup: CDR1 GTSNPN, CDR2 SVGIG (reference sequence). This material consisted of CD4+ or CD8+ T cells sorted from blood, taken in a trial of the OX40 agonist ivuxolimab. V is TRBV30 and J is TRBJ1-1; a weak D match, TRBD1 (5 bases). This sequence originates from an adult with an advanced solid tumor such as melanoma, head and neck, liver or kidney cancer. The CDR3 region has the DNA TGTGCCTGGAGGGGGTACGGGACGGCGAACACTGAAGCTTTCTTT. Protein product: CAWRGYGTANTEAFF.